Below are 21 T cell receptor beta chains sequenced from a single sample in a study of blood T cell repertoires in COVID-19. Using immunoSEQ multiplex PCR, the repertoire was profiled, and TCRdb retains in-frame clones only, with some absent. The sample gives tens of thousands of clones, approximately 80% of which show up once; about 22% is in the top ten. Specimen: peripheral blood. The source is a woman aged 60 to 75 with acute or convalescent COVID-19.

This sequence joins TRBV10-1 and TRBJ2-2; D not resolved. V dropped 3 bases and J dropped 1 base, with 9 bases sitting between them. Germline assignment: CDR1 WNHNN and CDR2 SYGVQD (reference sequence). The CDR3 totals 15 residues. CDR3 bases: TGCGCCAGCAGTGAATGGGCCATGAACACCGGGGAGCTGTTTTTT. It yields the protein CASSEWAMNTGELFF.

The V and J genes are TRBV5-1 and TRBJ2-7; D gene uncertain. The ends were cut back, 0 bases at V and 3 bases at J, with 10 bases in the middle. This CDR3 spans 14 amino acids. In germline, CDR1 is SGHRS, CDR2 YFSETQ. CDR3 residues: CASSLEPRYYEQYF. The CDR3 DNA reads as TGCGCCAGCAGCTTGGAGCCAAGATACTACGAGCAGTACTTC.

The V and J genes are TRBV19 and TRBJ2-6; maybe TRBD1 (6 bases). Looked up from germline, CDR1 is LNHDA and CDR2 is SQIVND (reference sequence). Trimming shortened V by 9 bases and J by 0 bases, and 15 bases separated the two germline ends. CDR3 length: 16 amino acids. The CDR3 loop reads CASSTGGISGANVLTF. CDR3 nucleotides: TGTGCCAGCTCGACAGGCGGCATCTCTGGGGCCAACGTCCTGACTTTC.

The rearrangement joins TRBV6-4 to TRBJ2-3; 7 positions agree with TRBD1. V trimming: 4 bases; J trimming: 4 bases; junction bases outside the gene matches: 5. The V gene's germline CDR1 is MRHNA and CDR2 SNTAGT. The CDR3 extends over 14 amino acids. CDR3 DNA sequence: TGTGCCAGCAGTGTCCGACAGGGCGCAGATACGCAGTATTTT. Its protein product is CASSVRQGADTQYF.

CDR3 region: CASSTRGFGGAFF. In nucleotides, the CDR3 is TGTGCCAGCAGCACCAGGGGATTCGGTGGAGCTTTCTTT. The rearrangement links TRBV5-6 to TRBJ1-1; D perhaps matches TRBD1 (6 bases). The CDR3 has 13 amino acids. Trimming shortened V by 4 bases and J by 10 bases, and 17 bases separated the two germline ends. CDR1 is SGHDT, CDR2 YYEEEE, per germline.

The chain joins TRBV9 to TRBJ2-7; the D is unclear. CDR1 and CDR2 from the germline V gene are SGDLS and YYNGEE. This CDR3 is built from 12 residues. The V end lost 1 base, the J end lost 1 base, and 3 bases lay between the germline ends. CDR3 sequence: CASSVTSYEQYF. The DNA for the CDR3 is TGTGCCAGCAGCGTAACTTCCTACGAGCAGTACTTC. The full variable domain, rest sourced from reference TRBV9 and TRBJ2-7, is DSGVTQTPKHLITATGQRVTLRCSPRSGDLSVYWYQQSLDQGLQFLIQYYNGEERAKGNILERFSAQQFPDLHSELNLSSLELGDSALYFCASSVTSYEQYFGPGTRLTVT.

The rearrangement uses TRBV7-2 and TRBJ2-5, with 11 bases matching TRBD2. The CDR3 extends over 15 amino acids. With 0 bases clipped from V and 5 bases from J, the junction kept 2 bases outside the gene matches. Germline V CDR1 and CDR2: SGHTA, FQGNSA. The CDR3 sequence: CASSLASGGAETQYF. The CDR3 DNA reads as TGTGCCAGCAGCTTAGCTAGCGGGGGGGCCGAGACCCAGTACTTC. Drawing the rest from reference TRBV7-2 and TRBJ2-5, the complete variable domain is GAGVSQSPSNKVTEKGKDVELRCDPISGHTALYWYRQSLGQGLEFLIYFQGNSAPDKSGLPSDRFSAERTGGSVSTLTIQRTQQEDSAVYLCASSLASGGAETQYFGPGTRLLVL.

The chain joins TRBV19 to TRBJ2-7, with 7 positions matching TRBD1. The germline gives CDR1 LNHDA, CDR2 SQIVND (reference sequence). Trimming at V came to 7 bases and at J to 2 bases, leaving 8 bases not matched to a gene. The CDR3 covers 14 residues. In DNA form, the CDR3 reads TGTGCCAGTAATACCCGGGACAGACCCTACGAGCAGTACTTC. Protein product: CASNTRDRPYEQYF.

The rearrangement joins TRBV7-2 to TRBJ2-2; a weak D match, TRBD1 (5 bases). The V end was cut by 5 bases, the J end by 7 bases, with 11 bases between. The CDR3 consists of 13 residues. Per germline, CDR1 SGHTA and CDR2 FQGNSA. The CDR3 region has the DNA TGTGCCAGCAGCCCCAGGGCAGGCGGGGAGCTGTTTTTT. This translates into CASSPRAGGELFF.

This clone was found a few times. This chain links TRBV30 with TRBJ1-1, with D possibly being TRBD1 (5 bases). This CDR3 is built from 15 residues. The germline gives CDR1 GTSNPN, CDR2 SVGIG (reference sequence). V gave up 3 bases and J gave up 0 bases, with 14 bases separating them. CDR3 sequence: CAWSDWQGMNTEAFF. The DNA of the CDR3 is TGTGCCTGGAGCGATTGGCAGGGCATGAACACTGAAGCTTTCTTT.

The chain has TRBV2 and TRBJ2-2; the match to TRBD2 covers 13 bases. J lost 6 bases, V lost 5 bases, and 6 bases had no gene match. This CDR3 region has 16 residues. Germline V lookup: CDR1 SNHLY, CDR2 FYNNEI. CDR3 bases: TGTGCCAGCAGTAGCCCGGGACTAGCGGGGCCCGGGGAGCTGTTTTTT. Residues: CASSSPGLAGPGELFF.

The chain joins TRBV7-2 to TRBJ1-1, with D possibly TRBD1 on 5 matching bases. V gave up 2 bases and J gave up 6 bases, with 13 bases separating them. Germline CDR1 SGHTA, CDR2 FQGNSA. The CDR3 is made up of 14 amino acids. For the CDR3, the DNA is TGTGCCAGCAGCTTAAGGGGCAGGGAGGCTGAAGCTTTCTTT. This codes for CASSLRGREAEAFF.

The chain recombines TRBV6-5 with TRBJ1-2; TRBD1 might be the D (6 bases). Per germline, CDR1 MNHEY and CDR2 SVGAGI. This CDR3 has 13 residues. V was cut by 6 bases and J by 6 bases, with 14 bases left in between. CDR3 region: CASSPGAWHGYTF. For the CDR3, the DNA is TGTGCCAGCAGCCCAGGGGCATGGCATGGCTACACCTTC.

The V and J genes are TRBV12-5 and TRBJ1-1; D ambiguous. The CDR3 is 11 amino acids. CDR1 is LGHNT and CDR2 is FRNRAP in the germline V gene. V was trimmed by 2 bases and J by 8 bases, leaving 6 bases between them. The CDR3 sequence: CASGLPGEAFF. The DNA for the CDR3 is TGTGCTAGTGGTTTGCCCGGGGAAGCTTTCTTT.

The chain joins TRBV7-6 to TRBJ2-7, with TRBD2 identical over 7 bases. The junction had 13 bases not matched to a gene; V was cut back by 1 base and J by 1 base. The CDR3 runs 18 residues. The germline gives CDR1 SGHVS, CDR2 FNYEAQ. The CDR3, as DNA: TGTGCCAGCAGCTTAGAGGTTTTGGGCGGGGGAGTTTCCTACGAGCAGTACTTC. As protein: CASSLEVLGGGVSYEQYF.

As for this clone: This CDR3 is also generated by other DNA sequences in the sample. The chain carries TRBV30 and TRBJ1-3; D is perhaps TRBD1 (5 bases). Per the germline V gene, CDR1 is GTSNPN and CDR2 is SVGIG (reference sequence). CDR3 length: 13 residues. V lost 2 bases and J 3 bases, leaving 8 bases between the germline ends. CDR3 DNA: TGTGCCTGGAGTCAGGGTAGTGGAAACACCATATATTTT. Translated: CAWSQGSGNTIYF.

The V and J genes are TRBV5-4 and TRBJ2-7; 12 positions match TRBD1. Trimming took 5 bases from V and 4 from J; bases not matched to a gene: 7. This CDR3 contains 15 residues. Per germline, CDR1 SGHNT and CDR2 YYREEE (reference sequence). The CDR3 coding sequence is TGTGCCAGCAGGGCCGGGACAGGGGGCTGGTACGAGCAGTACTTC. Its translation: CASRAGTGGWYEQYF.

CDR3 in DNA: TGTGCCAGCAGCTTCGTCGGGTCCGATGGCTACACCTTC. Translation: CASSFVGSDGYTF. The J gene is TRBJ1-2, the V gene TRBV5-4; D unclear. The germline CDR1 and CDR2 sequences are SGHNT and YYREEE (reference sequence). V lost 2 bases and J 6 bases, leaving 11 bases between the germline ends. The length of the CDR3 is 13 residues.

This chain connects TRBV4-1 to TRBJ1-1; no definite D call. Trimming removed 2 bases at V and 0 bases at J, with 10 bases between. In germline, CDR1 is MGHRA, CDR2 YSYEKL. CDR3 size: 15 residues. CDR3 DNA sequence: TGCGCCAGCAGCCAATCCCGACAAATGAACACTGAAGCTTTCTTT. This encodes CASSQSRQMNTEAFF.

The chain links TRBV13 to TRBJ1-2; 9 bases map to TRBD1. CDR3 size: 13 residues. The V gene's germline CDR1 is PRHDT and CDR2 FYEKMQ (reference sequence). V dropped 3 bases and J dropped 8; count of bases not matched to a gene: 4. The CDR3 spells CASSLGQGIGYTF. CDR3 in DNA: TGTGCCAGCAGCTTGGGACAGGGAATCGGCTACACCTTC.

This chain joins TRBV9 and TRBJ1-3, with D perhaps TRBD1 (5 bases). V was cut by 0 bases and J by 2 bases, with 9 bases left in between. CDR1 and CDR2 from the germline V gene are SGDLS and YYNGEE. The CDR3 has 15 amino acids. The CDR3, as DNA: TGTGCCAGCAGCGTAGCTGCAGGGACTGGAAACACCATATATTTT. Protein product: CASSVAAGTGNTIYF.